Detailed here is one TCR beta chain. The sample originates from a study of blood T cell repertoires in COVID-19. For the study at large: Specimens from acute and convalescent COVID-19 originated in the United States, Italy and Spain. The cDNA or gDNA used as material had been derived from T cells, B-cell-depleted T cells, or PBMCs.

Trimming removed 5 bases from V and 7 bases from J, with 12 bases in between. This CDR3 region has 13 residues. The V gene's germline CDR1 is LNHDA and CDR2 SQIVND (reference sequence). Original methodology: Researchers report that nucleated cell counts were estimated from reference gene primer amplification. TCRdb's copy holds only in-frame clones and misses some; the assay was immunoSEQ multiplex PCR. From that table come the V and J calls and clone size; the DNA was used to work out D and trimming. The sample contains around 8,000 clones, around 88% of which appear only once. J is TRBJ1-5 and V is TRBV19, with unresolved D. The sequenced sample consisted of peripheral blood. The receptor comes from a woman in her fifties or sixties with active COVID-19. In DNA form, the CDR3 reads TGTGCCAGTAGTTCGGGTTCAATGCAGCCCCAGCATTTT. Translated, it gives CASSSGSMQPQHF.